The 20 T cell receptor beta chains below come from one sample, sequenced in a study of PD-1 blockade in classical Hodgkin lymphoma (dated by TCRdb to the early 2020s). Receptor amplification or capture employed the immunoSEQ multiplex PCR assay. Here the immuneACCESS table is served through TCRdb, limited to in-frame sequences with V and J called. Missing clones are a known gap in these copies; in checked studies unresolved V genes cover under half, and the rest lacks a known reason. The table for this sample lists fewer than 100,000 clones; roughly 89% of them were counted only once. Jointly, the top ten make up roughly 2.8% of the sample. Reading the label with the study, this specimen's time point is: cycle 1 day 1 (C1D1), immediately before nivolumab initiation. Every trial patient had relapsed after autologous stem cell transplantation, and cohorts A, B and C differed in prior brentuximab vedotin exposure.

The source was peripheral blood mononuclear cells (PBMCs), collected at baseline. All receptors derive from a human donor with classical Hodgkin lymphoma.

The chain joins TRBV10-2 to TRBJ1-5; TRBD1 agrees at 9 bases. V was clipped by 4 bases and J by 1 base; unmatched bases: 17. The CDR3 loop spans 20 amino acids. CDR1 and CDR2 (germline): WSHSY, SAAADI. The CDR3 is CASSVGLGQGGAYSNQPQHF. DNA of the CDR3: TGCGCCAGCAGTGTGGGTCTGGGACAGGGTGGGGCATACAGCAATCAGCCCCAGCATTTT.

This rearrangement joins TRBV5-1 to TRBJ2-3; D uncertain. With 4 bases removed from V and 1 base from J, the gap between germline ends came to 10 bases. Germline loops: CDR1 SGHRS, CDR2 YFSETQ. This CDR3 spans 14 amino acids. DNA of the CDR3: TGCGCCAGCAGCCTCATTTTAGGCACAGATACGCAGTATTTT. This gives the protein CASSLILGTDTQYF. The full variable domain, completed using reference TRBV5-1 and TRBJ2-3, is KAGVTQTPRYLIKTRGQQVTLSCSPISGHRSVSWYQQTPGQGLQFLFEYFSETQRNKGNFPGRFSGRQFSNSRSEMNVSTLELGDSALYLCASSLILGTDTQYFGPGTRLTVL.

The rearrangement links TRBV7-9 to TRBJ2-3; 8 nucleotides agree with TRBD2. This CDR3 region has 16 residues. CDR1 and CDR2 from the germline V gene are SEHNR and FQNEAQ (reference sequence). V was pared by 2 bases and J by 4 bases, with 8 bases of the junction left unmatched. The CDR3 protein is CASSLPSGRPPDTQYF. CDR3 bases: TGTGCCAGCAGCTTACCCAGCGGGAGACCCCCAGATACGCAGTATTTT.

This clone was seen just once. The rearrangement uses TRBV14 and TRBJ1-2; 7 nucleotides agree with TRBD1. The CDR3 is made up of 16 amino acids. Germline assignment: CDR1 SGHDN and CDR2 FVKESK. The ends lost 3 bases at V and 1 base at J; junction bases unmatched: 8. CDR3 nucleotide sequence: TGTGCCAGCAGCCATGACAGGGTGTTCGGTAACTATGGCTACACCTTC. Translation gives CASSHDRVFGNYGYTF. The whole variable domain, filled in from reference TRBV14 and TRBJ1-2, reads EAGVTQFPSHSVIEKGQTVTLRCDPISGHDNLYWYRRVMGKEIKFLLHFVKESKQDESGMPNNRFLAERTGGTYSTLKVQPAELEDSGVYFCASSHDRVFGNYGYTFGSGTRLTVV.

This clone was counted a single time. The chain recombines TRBV10-3 with TRBJ2-1; D is ambiguous. Trimming took 0 bases from V and 12 from J, leaving 15 bases between them. In germline, CDR1 is ENHRY, CDR2 SYGVKD. This CDR3 has 14 amino acids. This CDR3 is CAISESRPPTRQFF. CDR3 DNA sequence: TGTGCCATCAGTGAGTCGCGGCCTCCCACGAGGCAGTTCTTC.

The rearrangement joins TRBV29-1 to TRBJ2-7; 10 nucleotides align to TRBD1. This CDR3 has 12 amino acids. Germline CDR1 reads SQVTM; CDR2 reads ANQGSEA. V gave up 5 bases and J gave up 4 bases; unmatched junction bases: 2. The DNA for the CDR3 is TGCAGCGTTAGACAGGGGGCGTACGAGCAGTACTTC. Encoded protein: CSVRQGAYEQYF.

As DNA, the CDR3 is TGTGCCAGCAGTTACTCTCTCCCGGAGAATAATTCACCCCTCCACTTT. As protein: CASSYSLPENNSPLHF. V and J are TRBV6-5 and TRBJ1-6; D unresolved. Germline assignment: CDR1 MNHEY and CDR2 SVGAGI. V shed 0 bases and J shed 5 bases, with 11 bases lying between them. This CDR3 is 16 amino acids long.

This chain connects TRBV19 to TRBJ2-4, with TRBD1 matching over 11 bases. The V and J ends lost 5 bases and 4 bases, in that order; junction bases with no gene match: 4. Germline CDR1 reads LNHDA; CDR2 reads SQIVND (reference sequence). The CDR3 is made up of 15 amino acids. CDR3 coding DNA: TGTGCCAGTAGTGGACAGGGGGCCGGAAAAAACATTCAGTACTTC. Translated: CASSGQGAGKNIQYF.

The chain employs TRBV28 and TRBJ2-3; possibly TRBD1 or TRBD2 for D (5 bases each). The V end was cut by 5 bases, the J end by 2 bases, with 17 bases between. CDR3 length: 16 amino acids. The germline CDR1 and CDR2 sequences are MDHEN and SYDVKM. This CDR3 reads CASSPQGRSSTDTQYF. The CDR3 DNA reads as TGTGCCAGCAGTCCCCAGGGACGCTCCTCCACAGATACGCAGTATTTT.

The rearrangement uses TRBV28 and TRBJ1-4; D uncertain. The CDR3 consists of 15 residues. V was pared by 1 base and J by 7 bases, with 13 bases between. The germline CDR1 and CDR2 sequences are MDHEN and SYDVKM. This chain's CDR3 is CASSLLDQTGEKLFF. The CDR3 DNA is TGTGCCAGCAGTTTATTGGACCAAACGGGTGAAAAACTGTTTTTT.

The chain has TRBV7-9 and TRBJ1-1; D may be TRBD1 (6 bases). Per the germline V gene, CDR1 is SEHNR and CDR2 is FQNEAQ (reference sequence). The CDR3 length is 15 residues. V was shortened by 1 base and J by 2 bases, with 11 bases between the two germline ends. CDR3 nucleotides: TGTGCCAGCAGCTTAGGACAGGCCCGAAACACTGAAGCTTTCTTT. Encoded protein: CASSLGQARNTEAFF.

The CDR3 reads CASSVRLAGEGEQYF. The DNA for the CDR3 is TGCGCCAGCAGCGTAAGACTAGCGGGAGAGGGCGAGCAGTACTTC. This chain links TRBV5-1 with TRBJ2-7; 12 bases agree with TRBD2. V was pared by 4 bases and J by 6 bases, with 8 bases of the junction left unmatched. This CDR3 has 15 amino acids. Germline-derived CDR1 and CDR2 are SGHRS and YFSETQ.

The rearrangement uses TRBV11-3 and TRBJ1-1; D is unclear. There are 13 residues in the CDR3. The germline V and J ends were trimmed by 3 bases and 5 bases, with 10 bases remaining between them. Germline assignment: CDR1 SGHNT and CDR2 YENEEA. The CDR3 nucleotides read TGTGCCAGCAGCTTCGAACGGGAGACTGAAGCTTTCTTT. It translates to CASSFERETEAFF.

The rearrangement uses TRBV2 and TRBJ2-7, with TRBD1 matching 7 bases. Germline loops: CDR1 SNHLY, CDR2 FYNNEI. There are 13 residues in the CDR3. V lost 6 bases and J lost 0; bases outside the gene matches: 2. In DNA, the CDR3 is TGTGCCAGCAGCCGGGACAGCTCCTACGAGCAGTACTTC. As protein: CASSRDSSYEQYF. The full variable domain, its missing parts supplied by reference TRBV2 and TRBJ2-7, is EPEVTQTPSHQVTQMGQEVILRCVPISNHLYFYWYRQILGQKVEFLVSFYNNEISEKSEIFDDQFSVERPDGSNFTLKIRSTKLEDSAMYFCASSRDSSYEQYFGPGTRLTVT.

The chain links TRBV12-5 to TRBJ1-2, with no clear D. The ends were cut back, 0 bases at V and 6 bases at J, with 11 bases in the middle. CDR3 length equals 14 residues. The V gene's germline CDR1 is LGHNT and CDR2 FRNRAP. The CDR3 loop is CASGLVGPPHGYTF. As DNA, the CDR3 is TGTGCTAGTGGTTTGGTAGGGCCTCCCCATGGCTACACCTTC.

The chain links TRBV9 to TRBJ1-1, with 9 bases that match TRBD1. Germline loops: CDR1 SGDLS, CDR2 YYNGEE. V trimming: 3 bases; J trimming: 4 bases; junction bases outside the gene matches: 10. The CDR3 loop spans 16 amino acids. CDR3 nucleotide sequence: TGTGCCAGCAGCGCAACCGGGACAGGGTTCGGCACTGAAGCTTTCTTT. Encoded protein: CASSATGTGFGTEAFF. The entire variable domain, with the rest obtained from reference TRBV9 and TRBJ1-1, is as follows: DSGVTQTPKHLITATGQRVTLRCSPRSGDLSVYWYQQSLDQGLQFLIQYYNGEERAKGNILERFSAQQFPDLHSELNLSSLELGDSALYFCASSATGTGFGTEAFFGQGTRLTVV.

The chain combines TRBV27 with TRBJ2-7, with 11 bases identical to TRBD2. V lost 8 bases, J lost 5 bases, and 5 bases stayed unmatched. The length of the CDR3 is 13 residues. Germline CDR1 and CDR2: MNHEY and SMNVEV (reference sequence). CDR3: CASGRLAGNEQYF. The CDR3, as DNA: TGTGCCAGCGGGCGACTAGCGGGAAACGAGCAGTACTTC.

The genes are TRBV30 and TRBJ2-7, with a tentative D call TRBD2 (7 bases). The CDR3 totals 15 residues. The V end lost 1 base, the J end lost 6 bases, and 19 bases lay between the germline ends. The V gene's germline CDR1 is GTSNPN and CDR2 SVGIG (reference sequence). CDR3 residues: CAWSASQGRVGEQYF. CDR3 DNA sequence: TGTGCCTGGAGTGCTTCCCAGGGGAGGGTCGGCGAGCAGTACTTC.

This sequence joins TRBV14 and TRBJ2-7; 7 bases align to TRBD1. CDR1 is SGHDN and CDR2 is FVKESK in the germline V gene. Trimming cost V 2 bases and J 2 bases; bases outside gene matches: 3. The CDR3 has 14 residues. CDR3 coding DNA: TGTGCCAGCAGCCAACGGGACAGACCCTACGAGCAGTACTTC. It is translated as CASSQRDRPYEQYF.

This chain connects TRBV7-9 to TRBJ2-5; the D is unclear. CDR1 and CDR2 (germline): SEHNR, FQNEAQ (reference sequence). V was clipped by 4 bases and J by 3 bases, with 12 bases between them. This CDR3 contains 14 residues. The CDR3, as DNA: TGTGCCAGCAGCTCCCTGGTTACCAAAGAGACCCAGTACTTC. This encodes CASSSLVTKETQYF.